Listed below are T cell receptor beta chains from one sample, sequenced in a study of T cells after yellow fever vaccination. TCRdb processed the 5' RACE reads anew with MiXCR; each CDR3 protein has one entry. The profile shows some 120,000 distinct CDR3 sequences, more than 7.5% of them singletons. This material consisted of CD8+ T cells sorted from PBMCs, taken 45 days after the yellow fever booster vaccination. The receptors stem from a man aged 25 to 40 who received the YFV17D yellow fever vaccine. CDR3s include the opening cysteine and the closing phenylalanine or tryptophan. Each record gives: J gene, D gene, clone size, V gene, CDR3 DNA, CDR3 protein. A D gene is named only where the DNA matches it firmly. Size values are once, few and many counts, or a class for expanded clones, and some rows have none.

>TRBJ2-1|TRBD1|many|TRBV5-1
TGCGCCAGCACCAGGACAGGGGCTATTGTCAGCTCCTACAATGAGCAGTTCTTC
CASTRTGAIVSSYNEQFF
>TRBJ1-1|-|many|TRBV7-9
TGTGCCAGCAGCTTGACAGGAGGTGGTCCGAACACTGAAGCTTTCTTT
CASSLTGGGPNTEAFF
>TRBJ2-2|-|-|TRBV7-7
TGTGCCAGCAGCTCAGACCCCGGGATGCCCAACACCGGGGAGCTGTTTTTT
CASSSDPGMPNTGELFF
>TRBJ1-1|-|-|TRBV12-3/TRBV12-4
TGTGCCAGCACAATTTTGACAATCATGAACACTGAAGCTTTCTTT
CASTILTIMNTEAFF
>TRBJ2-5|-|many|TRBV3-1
TGTGCCAGCAGCCAAGGAGCGGTTGGCCAGTACTTC
CASSQGAVGQYF
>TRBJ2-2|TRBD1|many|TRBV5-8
TGTGCCAGCAGCTTGGCTTACAGGGGAAGGGACACCGGGGAGCTGTTTTTT
CASSLAYRGRDTGELFF
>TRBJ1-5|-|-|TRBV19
TGTGCCAGTAGTATAAAAGTAAATAGCAATCAGCCCCAGCATTTT
CASSIKVNSNQPQHF
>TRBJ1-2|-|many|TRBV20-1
TGCAGGGGTCTCGGCAGCAATGGCTACACCTTC
CRGLGSNGYTF
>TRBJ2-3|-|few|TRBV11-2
TGTGCCAGCAGCTTAGTATTTGGCTCTAGCACAGATACGCAGTATTTT
CASSLVFGSSTDTQYF
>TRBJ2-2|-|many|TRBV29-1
TGCAGCGTTGTCGCGACCGGGGAGCTGTTTTTT
CSVVATGELFF
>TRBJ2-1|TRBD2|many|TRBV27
TGTGCCAGCAGTTTAACATCCCCCCGGGAGGGCCTCCCCAATGAGCAGTTCTTC
CASSLTSPREGLPNEQFF
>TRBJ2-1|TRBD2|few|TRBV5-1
TGCGCCAGCAGCTGGAGGGGGTTGGCGGGAGGGACCTACGGTGAGCAGTTCTTC
CASSWRGLAGGTYGEQFF
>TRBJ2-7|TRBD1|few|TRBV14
TGTGCCAGCAGCCCGGACAGGGGGCCGGGCTCCTACGAGCAGTACTTC
CASSPDRGPGSYEQYF
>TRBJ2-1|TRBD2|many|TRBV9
TGTGCCAGCAGCCCTAGCGGGAGTTTCTACAATGAGCAGTTCTTC
CASSPSGSFYNEQFF
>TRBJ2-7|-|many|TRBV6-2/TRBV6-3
TGTGCCAGCACCGGGGGTTCCTACGAGCAGTACTTC
CASTGGSYEQYF
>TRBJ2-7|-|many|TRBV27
TGTGCCAGCAGTTTGCAAAGCTCCTACGAGCAGTACTTC
CASSLQSSYEQYF
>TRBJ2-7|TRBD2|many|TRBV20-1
TGCAGTGCTACCGGGACTAGCGGGAACTCCTACGAGCAGTACTTC
CSATGTSGNSYEQYF
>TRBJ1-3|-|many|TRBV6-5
TGTGCCAGCAGTACAGGGTCTGGAAACACCATATATTTT
CASSTGSGNTIYF
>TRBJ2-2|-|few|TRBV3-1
TGTGCCAGCGGAGAGGGGGGGAACACCGGGGAGCTGTTTTTT
CASGEGGNTGELFF
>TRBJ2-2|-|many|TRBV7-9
TGTGCCAGCAGCTTAAGCTCCAACACCGGGGAGCTGTTTTTT
CASSLSSNTGELFF
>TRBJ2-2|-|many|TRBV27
TGTGCCAGCAGTTTAAGGGTCACCGGGGAGCTGTTTTTT
CASSLRVTGELFF
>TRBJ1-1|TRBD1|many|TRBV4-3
TGCGCCAGCAGCTACACAGGGGGCTCAACTGAAGCTTTCTTT
CASSYTGGSTEAFF
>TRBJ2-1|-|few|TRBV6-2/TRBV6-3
TGTGCCAGCAGTTACTCTCCTACCAACTCCTACAATGAGCAGTTCTTC
CASSYSPTNSYNEQFF
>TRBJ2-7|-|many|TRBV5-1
TGCGCCAGCAGCGGCGATGAGTCCGCCCCGGGAGAGCAGTACTTC
CASSGDESAPGEQYF
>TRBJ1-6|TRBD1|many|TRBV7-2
TGTGCCAGCAGCGGACACAGGGGTACTTATAATTCACCCCTCCACTTT
CASSGHRGTYNSPLHF
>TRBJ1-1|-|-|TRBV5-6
TGTGCCAGCAGCTTGACCTTCGGCCCTGAAGCTTTCTTT
CASSLTFGPEAFF
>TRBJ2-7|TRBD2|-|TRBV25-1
TGTGCCACCGGACTCTTAGCGGGAGGCCACTCCTACGAGCAGTACTTC
CATGLLAGGHSYEQYF
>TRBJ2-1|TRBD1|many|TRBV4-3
TGCGCCAGCAGCCCCGGGACAGGGGGCAATGAGCAGTTCTTC
CASSPGTGGNEQFF
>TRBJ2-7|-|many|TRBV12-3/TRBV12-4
TGTGCCAGCAGTTTTCTAGCCGACTCCTACGAGCAGTACTTC
CASSFLADSYEQYF
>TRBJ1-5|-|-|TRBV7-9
TGTGCCAGCAGCTTAGGGCAGGGCTCTCAGCCCCAGCATTTT
CASSLGQGSQPQHF
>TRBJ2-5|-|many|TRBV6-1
TGTGCCAGCAGCCCTCCGGGGGCTTCAGAGACCCAGTACTTC
CASSPPGASETQYF
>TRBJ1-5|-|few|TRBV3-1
TGTGCCTCCTGCCAAGGAGGGTATAGCAATCAGCCCCAGCATTTT
CASCQGGYSNQPQHF
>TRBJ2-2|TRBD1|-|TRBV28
TGTGCCAGCAGTACATGGACAGGTCCCAATCTGAACACCGGGGAGCTGTTTTTT
CASSTWTGPNLNTGELFF
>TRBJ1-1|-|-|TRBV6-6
TGTGCCAGCAGTTTAGGGGTTACTGAAGCTTTCTTT
CASSLGVTEAFF
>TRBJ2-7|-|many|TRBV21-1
TGTGCCAGCAGCCCCCAGGTTGGGTACGAGCAGTACTTC
CASSPQVGYEQYF
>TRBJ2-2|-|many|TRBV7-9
TGTGCCAGCAGCTTAGGGTCTCCGAACACCGGGGAGCTGTTTTTT
CASSLGSPNTGELFF
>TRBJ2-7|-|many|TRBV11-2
TGTGCCAGCAGCTTAGGCGCGGGCGAGCAGTACTTC
CASSLGAGEQYF
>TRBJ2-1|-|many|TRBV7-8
TGTGCCAGCAGTCCTGGACAGAGCAATGAGCAGTTCTTC
CASSPGQSNEQFF
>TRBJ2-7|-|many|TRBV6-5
TGTGCCAGCAGTTACTCGTTCTTCCACGAGCAGTACTTC
CASSYSFFHEQYF
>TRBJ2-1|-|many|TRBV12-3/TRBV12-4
TGTGCCAGCAGTGGGGGGGCATGGGATGAGCAGTTCTTC
CASSGGAWDEQFF
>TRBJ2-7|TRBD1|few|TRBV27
TGTGCCAGCAGTTTAGGGACAGGGACCCCTCTAGTCTACGAGCAGTACTTC
CASSLGTGTPLVYEQYF
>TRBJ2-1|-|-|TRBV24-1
TGTGCCACCAGTGCGCCGGGCAATGAGCAGTTCTTC
CATSAPGNEQFF
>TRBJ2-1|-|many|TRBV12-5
TGTGCTAGTGGTTTGAGCCCCAGATCGGTCCATGAGCAGTTCTTC
CASGLSPRSVHEQFF
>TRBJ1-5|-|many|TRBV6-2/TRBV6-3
TGTGCCAGCAGTTACACGGGAGGGGCCCAGCATTTT
CASSYTGGAQHF
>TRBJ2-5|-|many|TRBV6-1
TGTGCCAGCAGTGAAGCTGAGGAGAGGCCCCAGTACTTC
CASSEAEERPQYF
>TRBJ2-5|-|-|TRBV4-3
TGCGCCAGCAGCCAAGATCCTCCGGACGCCCAGTACTTC
CASSQDPPDAQYF
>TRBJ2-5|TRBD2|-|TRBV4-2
TGTGCCATGGGCGACGGGACTAGCGGGAGTTTGTACCAAGAGACCCAGTACTTC
CAMGDGTSGSLYQETQYF
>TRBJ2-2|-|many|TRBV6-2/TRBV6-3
TGTGCCAGCAGTTTGGGAGAGAACACCGGGGAGCTGTTTTTT
CASSLGENTGELFF